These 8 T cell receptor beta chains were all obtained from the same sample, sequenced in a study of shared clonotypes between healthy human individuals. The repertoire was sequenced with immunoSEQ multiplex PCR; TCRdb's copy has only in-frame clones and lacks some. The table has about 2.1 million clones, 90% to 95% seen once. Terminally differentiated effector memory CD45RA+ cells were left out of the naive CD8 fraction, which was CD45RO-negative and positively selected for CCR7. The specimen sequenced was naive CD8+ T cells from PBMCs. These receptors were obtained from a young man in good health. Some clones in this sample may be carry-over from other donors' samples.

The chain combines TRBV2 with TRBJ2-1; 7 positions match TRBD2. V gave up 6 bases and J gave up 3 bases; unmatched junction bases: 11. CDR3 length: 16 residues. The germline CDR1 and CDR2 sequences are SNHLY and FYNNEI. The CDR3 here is CASSARGAGVYNEQFF. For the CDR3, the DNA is TGTGCCAGCAGCGCCCGCGGGGCGGGAGTCTACAATGAGCAGTTCTTC.

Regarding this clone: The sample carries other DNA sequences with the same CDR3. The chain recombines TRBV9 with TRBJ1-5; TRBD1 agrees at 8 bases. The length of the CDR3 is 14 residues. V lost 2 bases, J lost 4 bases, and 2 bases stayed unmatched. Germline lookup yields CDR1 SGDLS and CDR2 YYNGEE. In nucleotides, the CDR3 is TGTGCCAGCAGCGTTGGACAGGGTAATCAGCCCCAGCATTTT. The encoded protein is CASSVGQGNQPQHF.

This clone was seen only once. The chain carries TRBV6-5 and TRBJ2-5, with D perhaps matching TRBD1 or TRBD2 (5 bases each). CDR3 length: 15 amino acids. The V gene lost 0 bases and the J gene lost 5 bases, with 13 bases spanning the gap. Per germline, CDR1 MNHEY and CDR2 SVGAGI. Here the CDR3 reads CASSYSWGAGETQYF. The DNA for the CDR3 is TGTGCCAGCAGTTACTCTTGGGGAGCAGGGGAGACCCAGTACTTC.

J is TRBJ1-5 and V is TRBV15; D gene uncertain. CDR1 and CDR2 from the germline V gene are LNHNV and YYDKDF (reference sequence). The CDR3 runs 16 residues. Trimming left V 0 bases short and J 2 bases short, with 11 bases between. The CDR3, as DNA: TGTGCCACCAGCAGAGATGCCATAGACGGCAATCAGCCCCAGCATTTT. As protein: CATSRDAIDGNQPQHF. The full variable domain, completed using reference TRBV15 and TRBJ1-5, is DAMVIQNPRYQVTQFGKPVTLSCSQTLNHNVMYWYQQKSSQAPKLLFHYYDKDFNNEADTPDNFQSRRPNTSFCFLDIRSPGLGDTAMYLCATSRDAIDGNQPQHFGDGTRLSIL.

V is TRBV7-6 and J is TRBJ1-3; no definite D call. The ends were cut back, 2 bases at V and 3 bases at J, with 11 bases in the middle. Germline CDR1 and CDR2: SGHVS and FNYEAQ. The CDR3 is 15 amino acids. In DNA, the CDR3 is TGTGCCAGCAGCTTATCATCCCCTATTGGAAACACCATATATTTT. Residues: CASSLSSPIGNTIYF. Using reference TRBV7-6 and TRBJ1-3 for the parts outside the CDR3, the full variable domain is GAGVSQSPRYKVTKRGQDVALRCDPISGHVSLYWYRQALGQGPEFLTYFNYEAQQDKSGLPNDRFSAERPEGSISTLTIQRTEQRDSAMYRCASSLSSPIGNTIYFGEGSWLTVV.

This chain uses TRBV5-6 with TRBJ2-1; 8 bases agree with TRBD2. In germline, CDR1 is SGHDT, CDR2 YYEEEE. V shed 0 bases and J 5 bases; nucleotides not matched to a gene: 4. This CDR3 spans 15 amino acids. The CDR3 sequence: CASSLALAGDNEQFF. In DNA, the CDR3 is TGTGCCAGCAGCTTGGCCCTAGCGGGTGACAATGAGCAGTTCTTC.

The CDR3 nucleotides read TGTGCCAGCAGCTTCCCCGGAACCCACAATGAGCAGTTCTTC. This sequence encodes CASSFPGTHNEQFF. J is TRBJ2-1 and V is TRBV7-9; D unresolved. The germline V gene has CDR1 SEHNR and CDR2 FQNEAQ (reference sequence). The CDR3 covers 14 residues. Trimming removed 3 bases at V and 5 bases at J, with 11 bases between.

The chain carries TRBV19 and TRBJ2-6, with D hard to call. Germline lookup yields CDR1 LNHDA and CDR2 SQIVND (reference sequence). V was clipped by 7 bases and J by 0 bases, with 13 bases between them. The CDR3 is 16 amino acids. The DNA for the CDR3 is TGTGCCAGTAACTCCGGGCCAATCTCTGGGGCCAACGTCCTGACTTTC. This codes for CASNSGPISGANVLTF.